This T cell receptor (beta chain) was captured by sequencing in a study of cytomegalovirus exposure and HLA in healthy donors. The data were produced by immunoSEQ multiplex PCR, yet TCRdb's version contains in-frame clones alone and is incomplete. Of some 130,000 clones in the sample, 94% were seen once. The germline CDR1 and CDR2 sequences are SGHRS and YFSETQ. V shed 0 bases and J shed 1 base, with 7 bases lying between them. This CDR3 region has 14 residues. Remarks on this clone: This sample includes further DNA sequences coding for the same CDR3.

The V and J genes are TRBV5-1 and TRBJ1-1; D uncertain. The TCR was taken from a man younger than 35 in good health and CMV-seropositive. The sample was PBMCs. The DNA of the CDR3 is TGCGCCAGCAGCTTGGTGGGGAGGAACACTGAAGCTTTCTTT. This translates into CASSLVGRNTEAFF.